This T cell receptor beta chain is from a study of T-cell reconstitution after alpha-beta-depleted transplantation in children. Notes on the study in general: T-cell numbers and diversity one year post-transplant derived largely from freshly generated T cells.

Unique molecular identifiers were used in preparing the TCRbeta library. In TCRdb, the PCR reads were re-called with MiXCR into one record per CDR3 protein. Of approximately 300,000 distinct CDR3 sequences listed, roughly 7.8% are singletons. This clonotype was counted at least ten times. What it recognizes is unknown. Trimming removed 0 bases at V and 8 bases at J, with 25 bases between. The germline V gene has CDR1 MNHEY and CDR2 SMNVEV (reference sequence). The CDR3 spans 18 residues. The V gene is TRBV27, the J gene TRBJ2-5; D remains unclear. This clonotype was sampled from a female patient aged 2-9 years who had a stem cell transplant for Fanconi anemia, so the T cells may come from the graft donor. The input for sequencing was peripheral blood, taken 360 days after TCRalphabeta/CD19-depleted stem cell transplant. CDR3 in DNA: TGTGCCAGCAGTTTATCCTCTTCCGGGTTTTTTAAAGAGAATACCCAGTACTTC. It specifies CASSLSSSGFFKENTQYF.